Following are 18 T cell receptor beta chains from one sample sequenced in a study of T cells in women clearing cervical HPV infection. Clones were sequenced by immunoSEQ multiplex PCR, and TCRdb holds only the in-frame ones, with some missing. This sample's clone table lists roughly 25,000 clones. Sequencing was performed on blood buffy coat. The receptors were gathered from a woman aged 18-70 years with a cervical HPV16 infection that either progressed to CIN3+ or cleared (not recorded which).

Concerning this clone itself: The read finishes 3 residues shy of the CDR3 end, and the germline J gene is used to complete it. The rearrangement joins TRBV5-1 to TRBJ2-3; possible D gene TRBD1, 6 bases. The CDR3 loop spans 14 amino acids. CDR1 is SGHRS, CDR2 YFSETQ, per germline. The CDR3 is CASSVTGYQETQYF. The sequenced part of the CDR3 DNA is TGCGCCAGCAGCGTGACAGGTTACCAAGAGACG.

A word on this clone: The CDR3 end falls 3 residues outside the read, so it is completed with the germline J gene. The V call is TRBV19, the J call TRBJ2-2; D might be TRBD1 (5 bases). The CDR3 is made up of 13 amino acids. Looked up from germline, CDR1 is LNHDA and CDR2 is SQIVND (reference sequence). The sequenced CDR3 bases are TGTGCCAGTAGTTATACTGGGGCCAGCGTG. Encoded protein: CASSYTGASV. The complete CDR3 reads CASSYTGASVLFF.

In the case of this clone: The observed sequence ends 3 residues before the CDR3 terminus, with the missing tail filled in from the germline J gene. The V and J genes are TRBV19 and TRBJ2-4; tentative D call: TRBD1 (6 bases). The V gene's germline CDR1 is LNHDA and CDR2 SQIVND (reference sequence). The CDR3 contains 15 residues. The CDR3 reads CASRYRDTTNYGQYF. CDR3 DNA (partial): TGTGCCAGTAGGTACCGGGACACCACTAACTATGGT.

To note about this clone: The read stops 3 residues short of the end of the CDR3; the missing end is completed from the germline J gene. The same CDR3 is also encoded by other DNA sequences in this sample. This sequence joins TRBV19 and TRBJ1-3, with 7 bases fitting TRBD1. Germline V CDR1 and CDR2: LNHDA, SQIVND (reference sequence). The CDR3 consists of 15 residues. V lost 10 bases to trimming and J lost 0 bases; unmatched junction nucleotides: 9. The sequenced CDR3 bases are TGTGCCAACTACCAGGACAGGATCTCTGGAAACACC. This gives the protein CANYQDRISGNT. The full CDR3 is CANYQDRISGNTIYF.

In regard to this clone: The CDR3 end lies 3 residues beyond the end of the read and is filled in from the germline J gene. The chain uses TRBV7-6 and TRBJ1-2; D remains unclear. Germline values: CDR1 SGHVS, CDR2 FNYEAQ. There are 15 residues in the CDR3. CDR3 sequence reads: CASSLEFGEGYDYTF. The DNA read from the CDR3 is TGTGCCAGCAGCTTAGAGTTCGGGGAGGGCTACGAC.

Note on this clone: The read stops 3 residues short of the end of the CDR3; the missing end is completed from the germline J gene. This sequence joins TRBV2 and TRBJ1-1; 7 bases agree with TRBD1. CDR1 SNHLY and CDR2 FYNNEI come from the germline V gene. The CDR3 has 13 residues. J gave up 4 bases and V 6 bases, and 5 bases lay outside the gene matches. The CDR3 spells CASRRQGGTEAFF. The DNA read from the CDR3 is TGTGCCAGCAGGAGACAGGGAGGCACTGAA.

Turning to this clone: The read terminates 3 residues before the CDR3 end, so the remaining end is supplied by the germline J gene. The rearrangement joins TRBV18 to TRBJ2-1, with TRBD2 matching 8 bases. The CDR3 extends over 18 amino acids. Germline V gene lookup returns CDR1 KGHSH and CDR2 LQKENI. V dropped 6 bases and J dropped 7; count of bases not matched to a gene: 20. CDR3 amino acids: CASSWATGSGLVGNEQFF. The sequenced CDR3 bases are TGTGCCAGCTCTTGGGCGACAGGTTCGGGACTAGTCGGGAATGAG.

A word on this clone: The CDR3 goes on 3 residues after the read ends, and that part is filled in from the germline J gene. The V gene is TRBV20-1, the J gene TRBJ2-1, with 15 bases fitting TRBD2. Trimming at V came to 3 bases and at J to 1 base, leaving 1 base not matched to a gene. This CDR3 contains 16 residues. Per germline, CDR1 DFQATT and CDR2 SNEGSKA (reference sequence). The CDR3 sequence is CSARGTSGGSYNEQFF. The DNA read from the CDR3 is TGCAGTGCTAGGGGGACTAGCGGGGGGTCCTACAATGAG.

On this clone itself: Sequencing ends 3 residues short of the CDR3 end; the germline J gene provides the rest. The gene calls are TRBV19 and TRBJ1-2, with D tentatively TRBD1 (6 bases). Trimming removed 2 bases from V and 4 bases from J, with 11 bases in between. This CDR3 is built from 14 residues. Germline V gene lookup returns CDR1 LNHDA and CDR2 SQIVND (reference sequence). The CDR3 region is CASSISNRAYGYTF. CDR3 DNA, as far as it was read: TGTGCCAGTAGTATATCAAACAGGGCCTATGGC.

Concerning this clone: With the read ending 3 residues before the CDR3 end, the germline J gene is used to fill in that end. The V gene is TRBV11-3, the J gene TRBJ1-6; D may be TRBD1 (5 bases). Germline CDR1 reads SGHNT; CDR2 reads YENEEA. Trimming took off 5 bases at V and 5 bases at J, with 13 bases between the two ends. This CDR3 is 15 amino acids long. CDR3 DNA (partial): TGTGCCAGCAGCCCCCGACGGGGGAATAATTCACCC. This translates into CASSPRRGNNSP. The full-length CDR3 reads as CASSPRRGNNSPLHF. The entire variable domain, with the rest obtained from reference TRBV11-3 and TRBJ1-6, is as follows: EAGVVQSPRYKIIEKKQPVAFWCNPISGHNTLYWYLQNLGQGPELLIRYENEEAVDDSQLPKDRFSAERLKGVDSTLKIQPAELGDSAVYLCASSPRRGNNSPLHFGNGTRLTVT.

With respect to this clone: The CDR3 is cut off 3 residues early in the read; its end comes from the germline J gene. J is TRBJ1-1 and V is TRBV29-1; weak D call: TRBD1 (6 bases). The germline V gene has CDR1 SQVTM and CDR2 ANQGSEA. The CDR3 runs to 14 residues. The V gene lost 7 bases and the J gene lost 3 bases, with 18 bases spanning the gap. CDR3 region: CSANLQEGDTEAFF. Incomplete CDR3 DNA: TGCAGCGCCAATCTACAGGAGGGGGACACTGAA.

A note on this clone: With the read ending 3 residues before the CDR3 end, the germline J gene is used to fill in that end. The chain links TRBV19 to TRBJ1-2; D is unclear. V shed 5 bases and J shed 0 bases, with 10 bases lying between them. CDR1 is LNHDA and CDR2 is SQIVND in the germline V gene (reference sequence). The CDR3 runs to 14 residues. CDR3 region: CASSGSTANYGYTF. The CDR3 DNA, read in part, is TGTGCCAGTAGTGGGTCAACAGCTAACTATGGC.

A note on this clone: The read gets to within 3 residues of the CDR3 end, and the germline J gene fills in the rest. The rearrangement uses TRBV2 and TRBJ2-2; D is ambiguous. Trimming cost V 6 bases and J 0 bases, with 5 bases left between them. CDR3 length equals 13 residues. CDR1 and CDR2 (germline): SNHLY, FYNNEI. The CDR3 protein is CASRYSNTGELFF. CDR3 DNA (partial): TGTGCCAGCAGATACTCGAACACCGGGGAG.

As to this clone: The read gets to within 3 residues of the CDR3 end, and the germline J gene fills in the rest. The chain employs TRBV19 and TRBJ2-7, with D hard to call. Germline V gives CDR1 LNHDA, CDR2 SQIVND (reference sequence). The CDR3 is 15 residues long. Trimming cost V 6 bases and J 1 base, with 16 bases left between them. This CDR3 is CASRPGVRSSYEQYF. The sequenced CDR3 bases are TGTGCCAGTAGGCCAGGTGTGAGGTCTTCCTACGAG.

Concerning this clone itself: The CDR3 end falls 3 residues outside the read, so it is completed with the germline J gene. The V call is TRBV14, the J call TRBJ2-2; TRBD1 aligns across 7 bases. This CDR3 region has 19 residues. Germline V lookup: CDR1 SGHDN, CDR2 FVKESK. Losses at the gene ends were 5 bases for V and 5 bases for J; bases not matched to a gene: 20. The CDR3 reads CASSATGTVFQGGTGELFF. Incomplete CDR3 DNA: TGTGCCAGCAGCGCCACCGGGACAGTCTTCCAAGGGGGAACCGGGGAG.

Details on this clone: The sequenced fragment ends 3 residues before the CDR3 boundary, so the rest is inferred from the germline J gene. This chain connects TRBV19 to TRBJ2-2; a possible D gene is TRBD1 (5 bases). Germline loops: CDR1 LNHDA, CDR2 SQIVND (reference sequence). CDR3 size: 17 residues. CDR3 DNA, as far as it was read: TGTGCCAGTAGTAGAATACAGGTTGTCTCTGGGGCCAACGTG. Residues: CASSRIQVVSGANV. The full CDR3 reads CASSRIQVVSGANVLFF.

As for this clone: The CDR3 goes on 3 residues after the read ends, and that part is filled in from the germline J gene. This chain connects TRBV7-9 to TRBJ1-2; D gene ambiguous. Germline values: CDR1 SEHNR, CDR2 FQNEAQ (reference sequence). The CDR3 sequence is 14 residues long. CDR3 loop: CASSFNQAGNDYTF. The DNA read from the CDR3 is TGTGCCAGCAGCTTTAACCAAGCGGGCAATGAC.

A note on this clone: The read finishes 3 residues shy of the CDR3 end, and the germline J gene is used to complete it. J is TRBJ1-1 and V is TRBV29-1; D gene ambiguous. The CDR3 sequence is 13 residues long. Per germline, CDR1 SQVTM and CDR2 ANQGSEA. Trimming removed 4 bases from V and 1 base from J, with 10 bases in between. The CDR3 loop reads CSVVNSGNTEAFF. Partial CDR3 DNA: TGCAGCGTTGTAAACTCGGGGAACACTGAA.